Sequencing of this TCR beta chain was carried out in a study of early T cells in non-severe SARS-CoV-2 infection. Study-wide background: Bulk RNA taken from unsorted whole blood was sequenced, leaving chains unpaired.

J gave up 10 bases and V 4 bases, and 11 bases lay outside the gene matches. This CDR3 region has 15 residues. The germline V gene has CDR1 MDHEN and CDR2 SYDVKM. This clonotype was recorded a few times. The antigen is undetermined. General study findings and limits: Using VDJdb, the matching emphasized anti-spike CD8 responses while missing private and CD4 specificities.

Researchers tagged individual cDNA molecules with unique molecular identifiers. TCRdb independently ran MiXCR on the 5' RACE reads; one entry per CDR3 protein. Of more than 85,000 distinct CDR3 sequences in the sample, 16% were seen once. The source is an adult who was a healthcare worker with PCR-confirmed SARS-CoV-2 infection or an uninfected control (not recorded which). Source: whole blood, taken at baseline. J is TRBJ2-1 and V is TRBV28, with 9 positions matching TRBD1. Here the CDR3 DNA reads TGTGCCAGCAGTTCTGGACAGGGGTTTGGGATCGAGCAGTTCTTC. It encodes CASSSGQGFGIEQFF.